One sample yielded the 19 T cell receptor beta chains listed below, sequenced in a study of identifying expanded T cells in peripheral blood. Sequenced by immunoSEQ multiplex PCR; TCRdb stores in-frame clones only, minus some. The data contain around 63,000 clones, over 75% of them singletons. Material for sequencing was blood. The receptor set was obtained from a person aged 18-69 years in good health.

The genes are TRBV10-2 and TRBJ2-1; D is possibly TRBD2 (6 bases). The V end was cut by 0 bases, the J end by 6 bases, with 15 bases between. Germline V CDR1 and CDR2: WSHSY, SAAADI. This CDR3 region has 16 residues. DNA of the CDR3: TGCGCCAGCAGTGAGTCAGGCGGCGGCGGGGCCAATGAGCAGTTCTTC. Its protein product is CASSESGGGGANEQFF.

The chain employs TRBV7-2 and TRBJ1-1; D may be TRBD1 (5 bases). The CDR3 is 14 amino acids. V was pared by 2 bases and J by 1 base, with 8 bases between. Germline V gene lookup returns CDR1 SGHTA and CDR2 FQGNSA. The chain's CDR3 is CASSLRQGNTEAFF. The CDR3 DNA reads TGTGCCAGCAGCTTACGTCAGGGGAACACTGAAGCTTTCTTT.

A remark on this clone: At the DNA level, this CDR3 is encoded by other sequences in the same sample as well. The chain recombines TRBV6-4 with TRBJ2-3, with D possibly TRBD2 on 7 matching bases. The CDR3 extends over 15 amino acids. V shed 0 bases and J shed 6 bases, with 13 bases lying between them. Germline CDR1 is MRHNA and CDR2 is SNTAGT. The CDR3 DNA follows: TGTGCCAGCAGTGACTCTGGGGGGGCAGCGGATACGCAGTATTTT. Translated: CASSDSGGAADTQYF.

The chain combines TRBV5-1 with TRBJ2-7; 8 positions match TRBD1. The CDR3 is made up of 15 amino acids. Germline lookup yields CDR1 SGHRS and CDR2 YFSETQ. V trimming: 4 bases; J trimming: 3 bases; junction bases outside the gene matches: 9. In nucleotides, the CDR3 is TGCGCCAGCAGCCCCAGACAGGGGACCCACTACGAGCAGTACTTC. It is translated as CASSPRQGTHYEQYF.

V gene TRBV9 combines with J gene TRBJ2-5, with D perhaps TRBD1 (6 bases). This CDR3 is built from 14 residues. From germline, CDR1 is SGDLS and CDR2 YYNGEE. The V end was cut by 0 bases, the J end by 8 bases, with 14 bases between. This CDR3 is CASSVGTDKGTQYF. In DNA, the CDR3 is TGTGCCAGCAGCGTAGGGACAGACAAAGGAACCCAGTACTTC.

This sequence joins TRBV7-9 and TRBJ1-3; possibly TRBD1 for D (5 bases). Germline V gene sequence: CDR1 SEHNR, CDR2 FQNEAQ (reference sequence). This CDR3 region has 15 residues. With 7 bases removed from V and 7 bases from J, the gap between germline ends came to 20 bases. The CDR3 sequence: CASTRGLSQGNTIYF. The CDR3 DNA is TGTGCCAGCACCCGGGGACTCTCCCAAGGGAACACCATATATTTT.

J is TRBJ2-2 and V is TRBV19, with D unresolved. This CDR3 is built from 17 residues. Trimming took off 1 base at V and 0 bases at J, with 12 bases between the two ends. Per germline, CDR1 LNHDA and CDR2 SQIVND (reference sequence). The CDR3 region is CASSIVGQFANTGELFF. The CDR3 DNA reads as TGTGCCAGTAGTATAGTGGGCCAGTTCGCGAACACCGGGGAGCTGTTTTTT.

The rearrangement links TRBV21-1 to TRBJ2-3; the table's D call, TRBD1, was not checked against the DNA. TRBV21-1 is described as a pseudogene. This CDR3 has 18 residues. The CDR3 coding sequence is TGTGCCAGCAGCAAAGCTCCTCCGGGACACGTATTGGCAGATACGCAGTATTTT. It specifies CASSKAPPGHVLADTQYF.

The CDR3, as DNA: TGTGCCAGCAGCCTGGCCGGGGGGGAGAAGACTGAAGCTTTCTTT. Its protein is CASSLAGGEKTEAFF. V usage is TRBV4-2 and J usage is TRBJ1-1; maybe TRBD1 (5 bases). The CDR3 has 15 amino acids. V dropped 4 bases and J dropped 5 bases, with 17 bases sitting between them. Germline-derived CDR1 and CDR2 are LGHNA and YNFKEQ.

This clone was recorded only once. This chain connects TRBV30 to TRBJ1-2; D perhaps matches TRBD1 (6 bases). The CDR3 is 15 amino acids. Per germline, CDR1 GTSNPN and CDR2 SVGIG (reference sequence). Deletions cut 0 bases from V and 4 bases from J, with 15 bases between. The CDR3: CAWSVRSGGVYGYTF. The CDR3 nucleotides are TGTGCCTGGAGTGTACGGTCGGGGGGCGTCTATGGCTACACCTTC.

The chain couples TRBV6-4 to TRBJ2-1; TRBD2 aligns across 11 bases. This CDR3 spans 15 amino acids. Germline V gene data show CDR1 as MRHNA and CDR2 as SNTAGT. The trim removed 2 bases at V and 7 bases at J, leaving 4 bases unmatched. In DNA, the CDR3 is TGTGCCAGCAGTGACGAGGCTAGCGGGAGGAATGAGCAGTTCTTC. Translating it yields CASSDEASGRNEQFF.

This clone was seen only once. The CDR3 is CASSRGTANYNEQFF. Written as DNA, the CDR3 is TGTGCCAGCAGCAGAGGGACAGCAAATTACAATGAGCAGTTCTTC. The chain joins TRBV11-3 to TRBJ2-1; 7 nucleotides line up with TRBD1. Looked up from germline, CDR1 is SGHNT and CDR2 is YENEEA. The CDR3 consists of 15 residues. After removal of 5 bases from V and 4 bases from J, the junction contained 8 bases not matched to a gene.

This clone was seen just once. The V call is TRBV6-1, the J call TRBJ1-2; D is perhaps TRBD1 (5 bases). Per germline, CDR1 MNHNS and CDR2 SASEGT. This CDR3 is 13 amino acids long. V was shortened by 3 bases and J by 8 bases, with 13 bases between the two germline ends. The CDR3 region has the DNA TGTGCCAGCAGTGATATCAGGGAAGGAGGCTACACCTTC. Translation: CASSDIREGGYTF.

The chain uses TRBV6-1 and TRBJ1-2; D ambiguous. Germline V lookup: CDR1 MNHNS, CDR2 SASEGT. The CDR3 extends over 13 amino acids. V was cut by 6 bases and J by 1 base, with 9 bases left in between. CDR3 residues: CASRGRNNYGYTF. In DNA form, the CDR3 reads TGTGCCAGCAGAGGACGGAATAACTATGGCTACACCTTC.

The genes are TRBV2 and TRBJ2-1; TRBD2 agrees at 8 bases. The CDR3 length is 15 residues. Germline-derived CDR1 and CDR2 are SNHLY and FYNNEI. V shed 7 bases, J shed 1 base, and the junction held 6 bases outside the gene matches. The CDR3 reads CASKEREISYNEQFF. In DNA form, the CDR3 reads TGTGCCAGCAAGGAGCGGGAGATATCCTACAATGAGCAGTTCTTC.

This CDR3 reads CASSRLQGGTGELFF. As DNA, the CDR3 is TGTGCCAGCAGCCGACTACAGGGAGGCACCGGGGAGCTGTTTTTT. The V and J genes are TRBV7-9 and TRBJ2-2; the D call may be TRBD1 or TRBD2 (6 bases each). Trimming left V 5 bases short and J 4 bases short, with 14 bases between. Germline CDR1 SEHNR, CDR2 FQNEAQ (reference sequence). The CDR3 contains 15 residues.

The chain uses TRBV7-3 and TRBJ1-1, with a tentative D call TRBD1 (5 bases). In germline, CDR1 is SGHTA, CDR2 FQGTGA. V lost 1 base and J 8 bases, leaving 14 bases between the germline ends. The CDR3 sequence is 14 residues long. CDR3 loop: CASSLKATASEAFF. Written as DNA, the CDR3 is TGTGCCAGCAGCTTAAAAGCGACAGCCTCGGAAGCTTTCTTT.

This chain joins TRBV18 and TRBJ2-1, with 7 bases fitting TRBD1. V shed 0 bases and J 2 bases; nucleotides not matched to a gene: 1. The CDR3 is made up of 15 amino acids. The germline V gene has CDR1 KGHSH and CDR2 LQKENI. The CDR3 loop is CASSPPTGTYNEQFF. CDR3 coding DNA: TGTGCCAGCTCACCACCGACAGGGACCTACAATGAGCAGTTCTTC.

This clone was counted once. The V and J genes are TRBV7-9 and TRBJ2-1, with D perhaps matching TRBD2 (5 bases). This CDR3 has 13 residues. V gave up 1 base and J gave up 9 bases, with 10 bases separating them. Germline CDR1 SEHNR, CDR2 FQNEAQ (reference sequence). Written as DNA, the CDR3 is TGTGCCAGCAGCTTAGGGTCGAGGGCTGAGCAGTTCTTC. Amino acid sequence: CASSLGSRAEQFF.